Shown below are 31 T cell receptor beta chains from a single sample sequenced in a study of blood T cell repertoires in COVID-19. Sequencing was performed with immunoSEQ multiplex PCR; in TCRdb, only in-frame clones are kept and a portion is missing. The sample holds fewer than 200,000 clones, more than 75% seen once. Source material: peripheral blood. These receptors were obtained from a man aged 40-49 years with active or convalescent COVID-19.

The chain links TRBV19 to TRBJ1-2; D perhaps matches TRBD1 (5 bases). The CDR3 totals 17 residues. Between the trimmed V and J ends, which lost 7 bases and 4 bases, there was a span of 25 bases. The germline V gene encodes CDR1 LNHDA and CDR2 SQIVND (reference sequence). CDR3 DNA sequence: TGTGCCAGTACCAGGGACTGGTCTACCTTAAGTCTCTATGGCTACACCTTC. Its protein product is CASTRDWSTLSLYGYTF.

This chain uses TRBV11-3 with TRBJ2-7, with D perhaps TRBD2 (5 bases). V lost 6 bases, J lost 9 bases, and 18 bases lay in between. The CDR3 is 13 residues long. Germline CDR1 is SGHNT and CDR2 is YENEEA. The CDR3 DNA follows: TGTGCCAGCAGTATCGCGGGCCCGGTCGGGCAGTACTTC. It codes for CASSIAGPVGQYF.

The CDR3 DNA sequence: TGTGCCAGCAGTGCGTTTACAGATACGCAGTATTTT. Translating gives CASSAFTDTQYF. V is TRBV12-3 or TRBV12-4 and J is TRBJ2-3; D gene unclear. This CDR3 is 12 amino acids long. V shed 5 bases and J shed 3 bases, with 6 bases lying between them.

The chain carries TRBV3-1 (or the pseudogene TRBV3-2) and TRBJ2-6, with TRBD2 matching 13 bases. The J segment lost 1 base and the V segment lost 7 bases, leaving 10 bases of the junction unmatched. This CDR3 contains 19 residues. Germline V CDR1 and CDR2: LGHDT, YNNKEL (reference sequence). This chain's CDR3 is CASTPSGLAGVSGANVLTF. CDR3 nucleotides: TGTGCCAGCACCCCAAGTGGACTAGCGGGAGTATCTGGGGCCAACGTCCTGACTTTC.

The rearrangement links TRBV7-2 to TRBJ2-7, with TRBD2 as a possible D gene (5 bases). Germline lookup yields CDR1 SGHTA and CDR2 FQGNSA. This CDR3 is 14 amino acids long. Deletions cut 1 base from V and 4 bases from J, with 11 bases between. The CDR3 bases are TGTGCCAGCAGCTTAGGAGGGAAGGAGTACGAGCAGTACTTC. Protein: CASSLGGKEYEQYF.

The rearrangement uses TRBV12-3 or TRBV12-4 and TRBJ2-1; TRBD1 is a possible D gene (5 bases). V was trimmed by 10 bases and J by 2 bases, leaving 12 bases between them. This CDR3 contains 13 residues. The CDR3 nucleotides read TGTGCCATCCGCGCAGGGCCCTACAATGAGCAGTTCTTC. Amino acids: CAIRAGPYNEQFF.

The chain uses TRBV11-2 and TRBJ2-7, with 9 bases that match TRBD1. Trimming cost V 3 bases and J 4 bases; bases outside gene matches: 7. The CDR3 contains 15 residues. Germline lookup yields CDR1 SGHAT and CDR2 FQNNGV. CDR3: CASSFQGTGRYEQYF. CDR3 DNA sequence: TGTGCCAGCAGCTTCCAGGGGACAGGGAGATACGAGCAGTACTTC.

The chain links TRBV2 to TRBJ2-1; D is unresolved. The CDR3 consists of 13 residues. The germline CDR1 and CDR2 sequences are SNHLY and FYNNEI. V lost 7 bases, J lost 5 bases, and 12 bases lay in between. The CDR3 nucleotides are TGTGCCAGCAATGGTCATCGCGACAATGAGCAGTTCTTC. Translating gives CASNGHRDNEQFF.

The V call is TRBV5-1, the J call TRBJ1-2, with 11 bases lining up with TRBD1. The CDR3 spans 15 residues. CDR1 and CDR2 from the germline V gene are SGHRS and YFSETQ. V was pared by 0 bases and J by 6 bases, with 4 bases of the junction left unmatched. In DNA form, the CDR3 reads TGCGCCAGCAGCTTGGAAGGGACAGGGGGTAATGGCTACACCTTC. It is translated as CASSLEGTGGNGYTF. The whole variable domain, remainder taken from reference TRBV5-1 and TRBJ1-2, is KAGVTQTPRYLIKTRGQQVTLSCSPISGHRSVSWYQQTPGQGLQFLFEYFSETQRNKGNFPGRFSGRQFSNSRSEMNVSTLELGDSALYLCASSLEGTGGNGYTFGSGTRLTVV.

The chain couples TRBV5-5 to TRBJ1-2; no clear D. The germline V gene has CDR1 SGHKS and CDR2 YYEKEE (reference sequence). The CDR3 has 15 residues. V shed 1 base and J shed 2 bases, with 12 bases lying between them. The CDR3 bases are TGTGCCAGCAGCTTGACGAGTCAAACCAACTATGGCTACACCTTC. This gives the protein CASSLTSQTNYGYTF.

The gene calls are TRBV21-1 and TRBJ2-7; TRBD2 is the table's D call and was not checked against the DNA. TRBV21-1 is labeled a pseudogene. The CDR3 covers 15 residues. In DNA, the CDR3 is TGTGCCAGCAGCCAGCCCCACCAGCGACCATACGAGCAGTACTTC. This gives the protein CASSQPHQRPYEQYF.

V gene TRBV27 combines with J gene TRBJ1-5, with 8 bases identical to TRBD1. The germline V gene has CDR1 MNHEY and CDR2 SMNVEV (reference sequence). Trimming took 5 bases from V and 6 from J; bases not matched to a gene: 6. This CDR3 contains 14 residues. In nucleotides, the CDR3 is TGTGCCAGCAGTGCTACAGGGGGGTTTCAGCCCCAGCATTTT. This translates into CASSATGGFQPQHF.

The chain joins TRBV19 to TRBJ2-1, with a tentative D call TRBD1 (6 bases). From germline, CDR1 is LNHDA and CDR2 SQIVND (reference sequence). This CDR3 has 14 residues. V was pared by 3 bases and J by 12 bases, with 18 bases between. In DNA, the CDR3 is TGTGCCAGTAGTATCAATACAGGGACCGGGTCGCAGTTCTTC. Its protein product is CASSINTGTGSQFF.

This chain joins TRBV7-3 and TRBJ2-2, with a tentative D call TRBD2 (6 bases). Germline V gives CDR1 SGHTA, CDR2 FQGTGA. V lost 1 base and J lost 6, with 9 bases in between. The CDR3 runs 14 residues. The CDR3 region is CASSLMGGAGELFF. The CDR3 DNA sequence: TGTGCCAGCAGCTTAATGGGGGGAGCCGGGGAGCTGTTTTTT.

DNA for the CDR3: TGTGCCTGGAGTGGACAGAACACTGAAGCTTTCTTT. It encodes CAWSGQNTEAFF. The rearrangement links TRBV30 to TRBJ1-1; D gene uncertain. The CDR3 length is 12 residues. Trimming pared 1 base from V and 1 base from J, leaving 4 bases between. The germline V gene has CDR1 GTSNPN and CDR2 SVGIG (reference sequence).

This rearrangement joins TRBV11-3 to TRBJ2-1; tentatively, D is TRBD2 (6 bases). Germline CDR1 SGHNT, CDR2 YENEEA. With 5 bases removed from V and 10 bases from J, the gap between germline ends came to 18 bases. The CDR3 consists of 14 residues. CDR3 amino acids: CASSPVGGAREQFF. CDR3 nucleotide sequence: TGTGCCAGCAGCCCCGTCGGGGGAGCACGGGAGCAGTTCTTC.

The chain links TRBV6-5 to TRBJ1-1, with D possibly being TRBD1 (5 bases). Trimming took 5 bases from V and 1 from J, leaving 11 bases between them. The CDR3 is made up of 14 amino acids. The germline V gene encodes CDR1 MNHEY and CDR2 SVGAGI. In DNA, the CDR3 is TGTGCCAGCAGTAACAGGCTCCAGAACACTGAAGCTTTCTTT. This translates into CASSNRLQNTEAFF.

The rearrangement joins TRBV11-2 to TRBJ1-3; no reliable D call. Germline CDR1 and CDR2: SGHAT and FQNNGV. This CDR3 has 15 amino acids. The ends were cut back, 0 bases at V and 4 bases at J, with 10 bases in the middle. CDR3 amino acids: CASSLDRVMGNTIYF. The CDR3 region has the DNA TGTGCCAGCAGCTTAGATCGCGTGATGGGAAACACCATATATTTT.

This chain joins TRBV3-1 (or the pseudogene TRBV3-2) and TRBJ1-1; D is perhaps TRBD1 (6 bases). Germline-derived CDR1 and CDR2 are LGHDT and YNNKEL (reference sequence). The CDR3 covers 14 residues. Trimming cost V 5 bases and J 7 bases, with 17 bases left between them. The CDR3 is CASSKQTGSGEAFF. The DNA of the CDR3 is TGTGCCAGCAGCAAACAAACAGGGTCGGGTGAAGCTTTCTTT.

The chain uses TRBV4-1 and TRBJ2-1; D unresolved. The germline V gene encodes CDR1 MGHRA and CDR2 YSYEKL. CDR3 length: 14 amino acids. Trimming shortened V by 3 bases and J by 4 bases, and 10 bases separated the two germline ends. This CDR3 reads CASSQRSGYNEQFF. CDR3 DNA sequence: TGCGCCAGCAGCCAGCGGTCCGGTTACAATGAGCAGTTCTTC.

The chain uses TRBV5-4 and TRBJ2-2; 8 nucleotides align to TRBD1. Germline V gene sequence: CDR1 SGHNT, CDR2 YYREEE (reference sequence). This CDR3 has 16 residues. With V trimmed by 4 bases and J by 6 bases, 11 bases remained unmatched. Here the CDR3 DNA reads TGTGCCAGCAGCCGGACAGGGATCGCGGGCGCCGGGGAGCTGTTTTTT. The encoded protein is CASSRTGIAGAGELFF.

The gene calls are TRBV4-2 and TRBJ2-7; the D gene is possibly TRBD2 (5 bases). CDR3 size: 13 residues. Trimming cost V 1 base and J 5 bases, with 9 bases left between them. Germline loops: CDR1 LGHNA, CDR2 YNFKEQ. The CDR3: CASSQVGGHEQYF. The CDR3 bases are TGTGCCAGCAGCCAAGTTGGCGGGCACGAGCAGTACTTC.

The V gene is TRBV4-1, the J gene TRBJ2-3, with no clear D. CDR3 length: 13 amino acids. Trimming removed 0 bases from V and 9 bases from J, with 10 bases in between. Germline-derived CDR1 and CDR2 are MGHRA and YSYEKL. The CDR3 region is CASSQELRITQYF. The DNA of the CDR3 is TGCGCCAGCAGCCAAGAGTTGAGGATAACGCAGTATTTT.

V is TRBV11-3 and J is TRBJ1-1, with D possibly TRBD1 on 6 matching bases. Per germline, CDR1 SGHNT and CDR2 YENEEA. V lost 1 base, J lost 1 base, and 16 bases lay in between. This CDR3 has 17 residues. CDR3 in amino acids: CASSLGMGAAPNTEAFF. CDR3 in DNA: TGTGCCAGCAGCTTAGGAATGGGGGCGGCGCCGAACACTGAAGCTTTCTTT.

As concerns this clone: At one boundary the junction diverges from the germline segment, which might be a read error. As DNA, the CDR3 is TGTGCCAGCAGTTACTCGGGTGAGGGCGAGGTCCGCTTC. Translation gives CASSYSGEGEVRF. The chain recombines TRBV6-5 with TRBJ2-7, with TRBD2 as a possible D gene (5 bases). The CDR3 sequence is 13 residues long. CDR1 MNHEY and CDR2 SVGAGI come from the germline V gene.

V usage is TRBV27 and J usage is TRBJ1-2; maybe TRBD1 (5 bases). V was pared by 6 bases and J by 8 bases, with 10 bases between. From germline, CDR1 is MNHEY and CDR2 SMNVEV (reference sequence). The CDR3 contains 11 residues. The CDR3 bases are TGTGCCAGCAGGGGGGGGATCGGCTACACCTTC. As protein: CASRGGIGYTF.

The chain has TRBV6-5 and TRBJ1-1; D remains ambiguous. This CDR3 spans 16 amino acids. Trimming removed 2 bases at V and 1 base at J, with 14 bases between. The germline V gene has CDR1 MNHEY and CDR2 SVGAGI. Written as DNA, the CDR3 is TGTGCCAGCAGTTACACACGAAGCCTAGGGAACACTGAAGCTTTCTTT. Protein: CASSYTRSLGNTEAFF.

The genes are TRBV5-4 and TRBJ2-7; 13 bases fit TRBD2. The length of the CDR3 is 15 residues. V shed 4 bases and J 3 bases; nucleotides not matched to a gene: 4. Germline loops: CDR1 SGHNT, CDR2 YYREEE (reference sequence). CDR3 in amino acids: CASSTRTSGGYEQYF. CDR3 DNA: TGTGCCAGCAGCACCCGGACTAGCGGGGGCTACGAGCAGTACTTC. Full variable domain (outside the CDR3, taken from reference TRBV5-4 and TRBJ2-7): ETGVTQSPTHLIKTRGQQVTLRCSSQSGHNTVSWYQQALGQGPQFIFQYYREEENGRGNFPPRFSGLQFPNYSSELNVNALELDDSALYLCASSTRTSGGYEQYFGPGTRLTVT.

The genes are TRBV11-3 and TRBJ1-1, with D possibly being TRBD1 (6 bases). CDR1 and CDR2 from the germline V gene are SGHNT and YENEEA. The CDR3 has 12 amino acids. Trimming took off 5 bases at V and 12 bases at J, with 16 bases between the two ends. DNA of the CDR3: TGTGCCAGCAGCCTATACGGACAGAGATCTTTCTTT. Translated, it gives CASSLYGQRSFF.

The chain joins TRBV7-2 to TRBJ1-1, with D maybe TRBD1 (6 bases). In germline, CDR1 is SGHTA, CDR2 FQGNSA. V shed 1 base and J shed 4 bases, with 7 bases lying between them. The CDR3 length is 13 residues. CDR3 residues: CASSLGGGTEAFF. CDR3 coding DNA: TGTGCCAGCAGCTTAGGAGGGGGCACTGAAGCTTTCTTT.

This rearrangement joins TRBV12-3 or TRBV12-4 to TRBJ2-3; possible D gene TRBD2, 6 bases. V dropped 10 bases and J dropped 5 bases, with 10 bases sitting between them. The CDR3 loop spans 11 amino acids. Here the CDR3 DNA reads TGTGCCATCCACGGGGGAGATACGCAGTATTTT. It is translated as CAIHGGDTQYF.